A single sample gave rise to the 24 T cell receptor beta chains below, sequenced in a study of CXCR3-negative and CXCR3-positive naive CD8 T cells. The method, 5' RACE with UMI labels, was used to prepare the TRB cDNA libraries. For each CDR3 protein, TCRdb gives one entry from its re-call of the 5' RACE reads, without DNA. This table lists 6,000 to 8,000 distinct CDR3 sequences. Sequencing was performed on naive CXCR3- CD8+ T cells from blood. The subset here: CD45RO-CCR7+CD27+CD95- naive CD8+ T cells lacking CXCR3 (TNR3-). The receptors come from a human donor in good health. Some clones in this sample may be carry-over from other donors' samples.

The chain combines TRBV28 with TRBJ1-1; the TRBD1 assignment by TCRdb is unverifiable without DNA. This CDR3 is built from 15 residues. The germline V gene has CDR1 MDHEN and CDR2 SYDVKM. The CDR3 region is CASSLDVRGWPEAFF.

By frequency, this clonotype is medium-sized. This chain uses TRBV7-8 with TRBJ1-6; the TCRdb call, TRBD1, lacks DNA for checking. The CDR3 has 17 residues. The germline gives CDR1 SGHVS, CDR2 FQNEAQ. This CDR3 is CASSFQGGTATNSPLHF.

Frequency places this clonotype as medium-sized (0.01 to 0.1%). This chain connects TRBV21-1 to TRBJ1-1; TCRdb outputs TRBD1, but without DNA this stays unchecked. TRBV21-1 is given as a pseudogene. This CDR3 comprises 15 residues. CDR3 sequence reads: CASGARDGQNTEAFF.

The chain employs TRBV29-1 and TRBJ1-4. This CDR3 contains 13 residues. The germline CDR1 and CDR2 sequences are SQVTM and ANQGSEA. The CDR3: CSAYGSRNEKLFF.

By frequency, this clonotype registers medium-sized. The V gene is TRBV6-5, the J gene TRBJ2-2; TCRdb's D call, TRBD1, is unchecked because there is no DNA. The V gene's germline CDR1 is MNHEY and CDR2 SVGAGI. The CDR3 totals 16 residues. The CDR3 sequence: CASSYGQAPLAEELFF.

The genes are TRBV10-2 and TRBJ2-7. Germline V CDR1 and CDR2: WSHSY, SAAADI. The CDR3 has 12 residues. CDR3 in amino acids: CASSDSSYEQYF.

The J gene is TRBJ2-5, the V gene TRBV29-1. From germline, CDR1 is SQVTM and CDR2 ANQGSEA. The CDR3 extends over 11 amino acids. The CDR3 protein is CSVDGLETQYF.

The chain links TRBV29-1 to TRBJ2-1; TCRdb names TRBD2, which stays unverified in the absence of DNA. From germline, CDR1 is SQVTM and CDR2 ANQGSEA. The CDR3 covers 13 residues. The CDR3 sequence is CSVETRRDNEQFF.

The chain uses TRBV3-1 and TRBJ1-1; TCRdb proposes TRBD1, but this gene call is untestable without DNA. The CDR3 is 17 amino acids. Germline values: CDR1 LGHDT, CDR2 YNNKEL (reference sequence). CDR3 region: CASSQDIWTDTNTEAFF.

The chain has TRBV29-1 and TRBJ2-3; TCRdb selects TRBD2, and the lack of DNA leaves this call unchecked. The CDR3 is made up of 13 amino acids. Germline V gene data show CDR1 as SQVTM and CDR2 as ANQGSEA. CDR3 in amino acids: CSVFGELVDTQYF.

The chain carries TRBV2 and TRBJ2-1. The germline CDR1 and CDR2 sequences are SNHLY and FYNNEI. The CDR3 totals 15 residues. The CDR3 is CASSPGPSSYNEQFF.

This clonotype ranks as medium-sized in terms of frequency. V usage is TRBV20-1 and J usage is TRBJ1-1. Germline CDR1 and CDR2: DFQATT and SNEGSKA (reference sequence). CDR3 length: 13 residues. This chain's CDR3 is CSARALEDTEAFF.

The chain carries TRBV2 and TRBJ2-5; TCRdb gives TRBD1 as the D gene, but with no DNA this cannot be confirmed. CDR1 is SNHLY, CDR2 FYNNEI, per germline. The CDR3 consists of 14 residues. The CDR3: CASSPLMGQETQYF.

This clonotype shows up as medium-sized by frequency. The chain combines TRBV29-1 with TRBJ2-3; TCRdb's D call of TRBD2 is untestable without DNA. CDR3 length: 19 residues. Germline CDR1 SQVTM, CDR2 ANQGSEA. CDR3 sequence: CSVEGGRLGWEYATDTQYF.

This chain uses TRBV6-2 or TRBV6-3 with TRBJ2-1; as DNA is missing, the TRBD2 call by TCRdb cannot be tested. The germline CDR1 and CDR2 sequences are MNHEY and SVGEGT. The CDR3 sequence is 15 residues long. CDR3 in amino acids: CASSYKLATYNEQFF.

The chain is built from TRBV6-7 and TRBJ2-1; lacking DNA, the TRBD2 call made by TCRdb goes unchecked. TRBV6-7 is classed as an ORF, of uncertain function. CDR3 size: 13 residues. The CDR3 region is CASSPTSGGEQFF.

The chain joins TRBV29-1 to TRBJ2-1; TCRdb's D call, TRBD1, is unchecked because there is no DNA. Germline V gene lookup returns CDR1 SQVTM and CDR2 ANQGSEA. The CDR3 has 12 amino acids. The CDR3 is CSAQGRGNEQFF.

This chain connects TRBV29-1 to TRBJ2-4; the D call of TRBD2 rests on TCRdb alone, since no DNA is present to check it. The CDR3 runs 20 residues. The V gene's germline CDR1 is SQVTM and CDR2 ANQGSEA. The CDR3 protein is CSVEDPTGLAGVSSNDIQYF.

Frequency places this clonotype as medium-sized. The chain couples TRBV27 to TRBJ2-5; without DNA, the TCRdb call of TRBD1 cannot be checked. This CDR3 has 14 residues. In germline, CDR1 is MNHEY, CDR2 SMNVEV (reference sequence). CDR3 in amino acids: CASSTHRAAETQYF.

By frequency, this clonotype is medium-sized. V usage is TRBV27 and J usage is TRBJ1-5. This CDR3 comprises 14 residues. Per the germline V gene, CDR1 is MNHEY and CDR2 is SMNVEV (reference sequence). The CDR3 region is CASSFRGENQPQHF.

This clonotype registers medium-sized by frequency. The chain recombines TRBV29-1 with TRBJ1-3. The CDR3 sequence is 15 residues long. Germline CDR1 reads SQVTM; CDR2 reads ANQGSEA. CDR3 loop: CSVEGKVSGGNTIYF.

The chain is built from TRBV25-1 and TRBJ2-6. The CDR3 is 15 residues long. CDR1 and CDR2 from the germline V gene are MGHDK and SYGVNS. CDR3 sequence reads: CASSLDNSGANVLTF.

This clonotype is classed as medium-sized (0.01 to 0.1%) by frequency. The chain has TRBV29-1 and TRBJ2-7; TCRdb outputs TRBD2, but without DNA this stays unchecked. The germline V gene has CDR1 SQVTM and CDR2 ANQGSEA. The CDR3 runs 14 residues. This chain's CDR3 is CSVTGTSGSYEQYF.

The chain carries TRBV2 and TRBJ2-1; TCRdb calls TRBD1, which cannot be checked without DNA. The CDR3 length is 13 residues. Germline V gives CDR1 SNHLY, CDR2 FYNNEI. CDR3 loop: CASVPRDYNEQFF.